The clone carrying this T cell receptor (beta chain) was counted only a few times. This record belongs to a study of T cells after yellow fever vaccination. In TCRdb, the 5' RACE reads were re-called with MiXCR into one record per CDR3 protein. The table includes under 100,000 distinct CDR3 sequences, around 5.8% detected once. With 8 bases clipped from V and 6 bases from J, the junction kept 2 bases outside the gene matches. The CDR3 length is 13 residues. Germline assignment: CDR1 MNHEY and CDR2 SMNVEV (reference sequence). The material was CD8+ T cells sorted from PBMCs, obtained 10 days after the yellow fever booster vaccination. V is TRBV27 and J is TRBJ2-1; TRBD2 aligns across 12 bases. The source is a man aged 18 to 35 who received the YFV17D yellow fever vaccine. The DNA of the CDR3 is TGTGCCAGCGGACTAGCGGGGTCCAATGAGCAGTTCTTC. This sequence encodes CASGLAGSNEQFF.